Listed below are T cell receptor beta chains from one sample, sequenced in a study of graft-versus-host responses after intestinal transplantation. The method was immunoSEQ multiplex PCR; TCRdb's version includes in-frame clones alone and lacks a portion of them. The top ten clones hold about 0.47% of a sample with about 25,000 clones, less than 95% of them seen once. This specimen was PBMCs, taken 156 days after intestinal transplant. Receptor source: a human patient who received an intestinal transplant, so some T cells may come from the graft donor. The conserved cysteine and the conserved F or W are not part of the CDR3 here. Some rows mark clone size as missing; the rest say once, few, many or name a class of expanded clone.

cdr3_aa v_call clone_size cdr3_length j_call
ASSQEDSKNEQF TRBV4-3 once 12 TRBJ2-1
ASSVEGAYEQY TRBV9 - 11 TRBJ2-7
ASSLFGGSYEQY TRBV27 - 12 TRBJ2-7
ASSVAGTNEQF TRBV9 - 11 TRBJ2-1
ASSEGGAGANVLT TRBV6-1 few 13 TRBJ2-6
ASSIAGGRPEQF TRBV19 - 12 TRBJ2-1
ASSISNVGYYEQY TRBV19 - 13 TRBJ2-7
ASSDTPAGKRGSGNYGYT TRBV6-1 once 18 TRBJ1-2
ASSLGRGGLLDTQY TRBV11-3 - 14 TRBJ2-3
ASSLGTSGGIRGYNEQF TRBV5-4 - 17 TRBJ2-1
ASSIRLAVTGELF TRBV19 - 13 TRBJ2-2
ASSERRTYEQY TRBV2 - 11 TRBJ2-7
SVGQTNYEQY TRBV29-1 - 10 TRBJ2-7
ASSPPQGGLERGEAF TRBV7-2 once 15 TRBJ1-1
ATSRDGAVGAKETQY TRBV15 - 15 TRBJ2-5
ASSAGLAGGRTDTQY TRBV7-2 - 15 TRBJ2-3
ASGNRVAGGINTGELF TRBV12-5 once 16 TRBJ2-2
ASSPGQLEGNSNQPQH TRBV25-1 - 16 TRBJ1-5
ASSSEGHEQF TRBV2 - 10 TRBJ2-1
SVVGRNYGYT TRBV29-1 - 10 TRBJ1-2
ASSQEWNYGYT TRBV10-2 - 11 TRBJ1-2
ASSEDTYNEQF TRBV6-4 - 11 TRBJ2-1
ASSFSATGGNSPLH TRBV6-5 - 14 TRBJ1-6
ASSPGLPGNTIY TRBV6-1 - 12 TRBJ1-3
AISESRQLLSYEQY TRBV10-3 - 14 TRBJ2-7
ASSQVGGQGAF TRBV4-2 - 11 TRBJ1-1
ASSLQGAGKSYEQY TRBV7-9 - 14 TRBJ2-7
ASSLAHSTGINTEAF TRBV5-5 - 15 TRBJ1-1
ASSLPGAVIFREAF TRBV5-4 - 14 TRBJ1-1
SVVGTGELF TRBV29-1 - 9 TRBJ2-2
ASSRGGPINEQF TRBV5-8 - 12 TRBJ2-1
ASSYSGGFKTYEQY TRBV7-2 - 14 TRBJ2-7
ASSSIGLAGSTDTQY TRBV19 - 15 TRBJ2-3
SALTGTEAF TRBV20-1 - 9 TRBJ1-1
ASSEQGPEAF TRBV13 - 10 TRBJ1-1
ASSQGWLAGGAVEQF TRBV4-1 - 15 TRBJ2-1
ASRGLKETQY TRBV28 - 10 TRBJ2-5
ASSLASGSALLDYGYT TRBV5-1 - 16 TRBJ1-2
ASSRDNYNEQF TRBV19 - 11 TRBJ2-1
AIHRLGLSTDTQY TRBV28 - 13 TRBJ2-3
ASSLTGTAFNEQY TRBV27 - 13 TRBJ2-7
AWSVRGQGAHLYTEAF TRBV30 once 16 TRBJ1-1
ASSKRQLFNTSGSGEQY TRBV21-1 - 17 TRBJ2-7
ASSSTGGTNTEAF TRBV28 - 13 TRBJ1-1
ASSQLPLAGEQY TRBV4-2 - 12 TRBJ2-7
ASRGQWSYEQY TRBV27 - 11 TRBJ2-7
ASSMSLAGVLEQY TRBV19 - 13 TRBJ2-7
ASSEGGVTDTQY TRBV2 - 12 TRBJ2-3
ASSLTSNTEAF TRBV5-4 - 11 TRBJ1-1
ASSLAAKRDRGGLMAKNIQY TRBV7-8 - 20 TRBJ2-4
ASSSSAAGLYPYEQY TRBV11-2 - 15 TRBJ2-7